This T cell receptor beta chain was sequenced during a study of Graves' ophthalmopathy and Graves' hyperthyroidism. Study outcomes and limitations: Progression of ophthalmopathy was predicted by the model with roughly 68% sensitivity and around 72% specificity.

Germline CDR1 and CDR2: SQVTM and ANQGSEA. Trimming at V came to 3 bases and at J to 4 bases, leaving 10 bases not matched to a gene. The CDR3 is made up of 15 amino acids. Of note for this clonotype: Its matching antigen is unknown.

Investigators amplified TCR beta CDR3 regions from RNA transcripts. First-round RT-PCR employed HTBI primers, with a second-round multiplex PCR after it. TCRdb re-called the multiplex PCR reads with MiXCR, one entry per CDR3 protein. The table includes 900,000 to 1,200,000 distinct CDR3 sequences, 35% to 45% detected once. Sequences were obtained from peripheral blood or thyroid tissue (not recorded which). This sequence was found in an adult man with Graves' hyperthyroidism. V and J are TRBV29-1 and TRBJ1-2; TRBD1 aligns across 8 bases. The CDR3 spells CSVESPGQAFYGYTF. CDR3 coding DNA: TGCAGCGTTGAGTCCCCGGGACAGGCCTTCTATGGCTACACCTTC.